Sequencing of this TCR beta chain was carried out in a study of blood T cell repertoires in COVID-19. Looking at the study overall: Donors in the United States, Italy and Spain gave samples during acute or convalescent COVID-19. T cells, B-cell-depleted T cells, or PBMCs supplied cDNA or gDNA.

As handled by the study authors: The authors estimated nucleated cell counts from reference gene primer amplification. Repertoires were generated with immunoSEQ multiplex PCR, while TCRdb's copy carries only in-frame clones and drops some. From that table come the V and J calls and clone size; the DNA was used to work out D and trimming. The sample holds more than 100,000 clones, about 88% seen once. Germline V gene sequence: CDR1 LNHDA, CDR2 SQIVND (reference sequence). CDR3 length: 14 amino acids. Trimming at V came to 8 bases and at J to 6 bases, leaving 10 bases not matched to a gene. V gene TRBV19 combines with J gene TRBJ1-2; 9 nucleotides agree with TRBD1. The sample taken for sequencing was peripheral blood. This receptor was identified in a woman older than 75 with acute or convalescent COVID-19. The CDR3 sequence is CASYRLGDRDGYTF. DNA of the CDR3: TGTGCCAGTTACCGCTTGGGGGACAGGGATGGCTACACCTTC.